The clone carrying this T cell receptor (beta chain) was observed a handful of times. Its antigen is undetermined. It was with a sample-barcoded 5' primer and a J-beta primer mix that a second PCR of roughly 7 to 11 cycles was run. Using its own MiXCR run on the 5' RACE reads, TCRdb lists one record per CDR3 protein. The sample has 1.5 million to 2 million distinct CDR3 sequences, 35% to 50% seen once. Per sample, a minimum of 6 million PBMCs were isolated. The data stem from a study of blood T cells in healthy people across ages. Study results and limitations: PBMCs that were unsorted prevented a conclusive naive versus antigen-experienced comparison. Both naive CD4+ cell counts and diversity were greater in long-lived donors than in aged donors. Expanded clonotype changes were possibly confounded by unknown donor CMV status.

The CDR3 consists of 14 residues. Germline V gene sequence: CDR1 LNHNV, CDR2 YYDKDF (reference sequence). The sample was blood. The chain combines TRBV15 with TRBJ2-4; maybe TRBD1 (6 bases). TRBJ2-7 matches the DNA end more closely, so the J call is doubtful. The TCR originated in a human donor in good health. The CDR3 sequence is CATSRSQGPYEQYF. The CDR3 DNA sequence: TGTGCCACCAGCAGATCCCAGGGGCCCTACGAGCAGTACTTC.